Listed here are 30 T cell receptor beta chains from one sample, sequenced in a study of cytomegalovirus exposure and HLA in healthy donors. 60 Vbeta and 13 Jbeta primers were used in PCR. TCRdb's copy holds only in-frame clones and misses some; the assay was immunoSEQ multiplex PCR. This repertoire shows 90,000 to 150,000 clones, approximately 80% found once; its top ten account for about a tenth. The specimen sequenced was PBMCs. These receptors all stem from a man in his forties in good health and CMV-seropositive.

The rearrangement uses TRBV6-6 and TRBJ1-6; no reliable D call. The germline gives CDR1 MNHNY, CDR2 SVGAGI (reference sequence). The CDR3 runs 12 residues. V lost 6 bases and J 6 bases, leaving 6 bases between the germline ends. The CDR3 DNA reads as TGTGCCAGCAGCCGGGTTAATTCACCCCTCCACTTT. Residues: CASSRVNSPLHF.

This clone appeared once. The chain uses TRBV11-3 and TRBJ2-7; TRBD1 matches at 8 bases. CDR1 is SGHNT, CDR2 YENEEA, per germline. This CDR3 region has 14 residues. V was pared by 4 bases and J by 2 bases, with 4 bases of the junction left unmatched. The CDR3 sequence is CASSSGQGAYEQYF. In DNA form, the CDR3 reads TGTGCCAGCAGCTCAGGACAGGGAGCCTACGAGCAGTACTTC.

The CDR3 coding sequence is TGTGCCAGCAATGTACAAAAAAATGAAAAACTGTTTTTT. This encodes CASNVQKNEKLFF. The chain has TRBV6-1 and TRBJ1-4; D call uncertain. The CDR3 has 13 amino acids. Trimming stripped 7 bases from V and 5 bases from J, with 11 bases between. Germline V gene data show CDR1 as MNHNS and CDR2 as SASEGT.

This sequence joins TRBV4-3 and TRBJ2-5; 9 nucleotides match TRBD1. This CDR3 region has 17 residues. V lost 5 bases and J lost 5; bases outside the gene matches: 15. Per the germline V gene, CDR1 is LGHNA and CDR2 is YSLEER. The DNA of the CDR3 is TGCGCCAGCAGCACCCGGACAGGGGTGGGTGATGGTGAGACCCAGTACTTC. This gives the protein CASSTRTGVGDGETQYF.

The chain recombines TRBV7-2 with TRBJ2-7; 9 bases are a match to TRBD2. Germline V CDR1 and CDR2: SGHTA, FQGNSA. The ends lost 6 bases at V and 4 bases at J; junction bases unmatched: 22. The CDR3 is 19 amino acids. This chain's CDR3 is CASRPPGSGGGAVLYEQYF. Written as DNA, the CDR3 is TGTGCCAGCAGACCCCCTGGGTCGGGCGGGGGGGCCGTGTTGTACGAGCAGTACTTC. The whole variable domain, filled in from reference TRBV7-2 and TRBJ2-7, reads GAGVSQSPSNKVTEKGKDVELRCDPISGHTALYWYRQSLGQGLEFLIYFQGNSAPDKSGLPSDRFSAERTGGSVSTLTIQRTQQEDSAVYLCASRPPGSGGGAVLYEQYFGPGTRLTVT.

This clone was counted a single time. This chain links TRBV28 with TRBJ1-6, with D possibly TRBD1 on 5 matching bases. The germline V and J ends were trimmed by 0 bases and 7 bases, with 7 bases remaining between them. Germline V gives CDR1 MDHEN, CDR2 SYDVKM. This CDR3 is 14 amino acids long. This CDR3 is CASSLWGGNSPLHF. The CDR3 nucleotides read TGTGCCAGCAGTTTATGGGGGGGGAATTCACCCCTCCACTTT.

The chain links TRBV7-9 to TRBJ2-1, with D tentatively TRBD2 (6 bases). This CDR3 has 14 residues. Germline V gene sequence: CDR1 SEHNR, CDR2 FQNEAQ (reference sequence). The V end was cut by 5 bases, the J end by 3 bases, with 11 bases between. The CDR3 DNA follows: TGTGCCAGCAGCCCTTGGGGACTCTACAATGAGCAGTTCTTC. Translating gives CASSPWGLYNEQFF.

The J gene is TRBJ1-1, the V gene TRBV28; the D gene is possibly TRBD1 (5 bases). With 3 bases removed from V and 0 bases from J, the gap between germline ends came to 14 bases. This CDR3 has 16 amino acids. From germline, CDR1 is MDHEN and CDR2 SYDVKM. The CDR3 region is CASSFLRAGLNTEAFF. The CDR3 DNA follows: TGTGCCAGCAGTTTCCTTAGGGCAGGGTTGAACACTGAAGCTTTCTTT. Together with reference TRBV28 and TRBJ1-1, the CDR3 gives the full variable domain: DVKVTQSSRYLVKRTGEKVFLECVQDMDHENMFWYRQDPGLGLRLIYFSYDVKMKEKGDIPEGYSVSREKKERFSLILESASTNQTSMYLCASSFLRAGLNTEAFFGQGTRLTVV.

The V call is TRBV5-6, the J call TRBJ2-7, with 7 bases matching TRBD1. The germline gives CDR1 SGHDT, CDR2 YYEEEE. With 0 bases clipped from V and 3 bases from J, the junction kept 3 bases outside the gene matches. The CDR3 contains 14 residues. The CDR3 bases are TGTGCCAGCAGCTTGGTCGACAGGGTCTACGAGCAGTACTTC. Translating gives CASSLVDRVYEQYF.

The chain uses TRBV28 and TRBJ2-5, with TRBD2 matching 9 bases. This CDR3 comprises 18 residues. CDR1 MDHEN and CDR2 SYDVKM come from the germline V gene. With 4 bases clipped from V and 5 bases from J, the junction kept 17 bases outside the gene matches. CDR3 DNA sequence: TGTGCCAGCAGTTCCGCTTTTGGCGGGGGGGCCTTGGAGGAGACCCAGTACTTC. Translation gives CASSSAFGGGALEETQYF.

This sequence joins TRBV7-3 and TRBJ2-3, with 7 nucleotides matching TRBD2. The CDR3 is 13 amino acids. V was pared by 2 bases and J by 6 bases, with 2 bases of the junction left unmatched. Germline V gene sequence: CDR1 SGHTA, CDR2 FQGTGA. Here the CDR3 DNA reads TGTGCCAGCAGCTTAGGCGGGAGCGATACGCAGTATTTT. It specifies CASSLGGSDTQYF.

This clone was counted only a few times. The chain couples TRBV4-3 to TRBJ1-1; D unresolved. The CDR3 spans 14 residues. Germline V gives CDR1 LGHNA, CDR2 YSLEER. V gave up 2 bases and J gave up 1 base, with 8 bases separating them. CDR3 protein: CASSQLPGNTEAFF. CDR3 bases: TGCGCCAGCAGCCAACTCCCGGGGAACACTGAAGCTTTCTTT.

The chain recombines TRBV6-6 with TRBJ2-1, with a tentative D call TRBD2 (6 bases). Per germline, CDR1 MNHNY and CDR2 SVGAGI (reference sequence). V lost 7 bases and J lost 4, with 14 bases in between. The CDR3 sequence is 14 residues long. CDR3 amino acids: CASTRLVDYNEQFF. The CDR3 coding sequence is TGTGCCAGCACTAGACTAGTGGATTACAATGAGCAGTTCTTC.

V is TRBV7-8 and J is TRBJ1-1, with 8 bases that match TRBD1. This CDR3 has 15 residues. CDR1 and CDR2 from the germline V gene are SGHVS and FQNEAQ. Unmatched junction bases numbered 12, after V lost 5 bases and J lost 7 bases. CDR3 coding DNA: TGTGCCAGCAGCGTTCGGACAGGGATTGGGGGTGAAGCTTTCTTT. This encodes CASSVRTGIGGEAFF.

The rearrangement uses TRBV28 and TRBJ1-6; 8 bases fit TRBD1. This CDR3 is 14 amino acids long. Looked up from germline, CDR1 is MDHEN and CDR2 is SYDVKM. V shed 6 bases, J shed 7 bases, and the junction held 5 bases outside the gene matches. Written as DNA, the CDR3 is TGTGCCAGCAGATTTGACAGGGGCAATTCACCCCTCCACTTT. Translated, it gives CASRFDRGNSPLHF.

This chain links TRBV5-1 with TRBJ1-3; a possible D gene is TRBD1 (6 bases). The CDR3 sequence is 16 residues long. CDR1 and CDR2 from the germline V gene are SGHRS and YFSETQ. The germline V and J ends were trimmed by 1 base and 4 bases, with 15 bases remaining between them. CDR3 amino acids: CASSLSPGAHGNTIYF. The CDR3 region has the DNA TGCGCCAGCAGCTTGTCCCCAGGGGCGCACGGAAACACCATATATTTT.

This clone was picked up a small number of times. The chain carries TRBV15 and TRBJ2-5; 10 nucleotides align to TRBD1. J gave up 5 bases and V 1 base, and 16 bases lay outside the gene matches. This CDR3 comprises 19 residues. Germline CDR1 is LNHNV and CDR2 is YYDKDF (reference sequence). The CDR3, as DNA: TGTGCCACCAGCAGAGGCGTGGTGTCGGGACAGGGGATTTCGGAGACCCAGTACTTC. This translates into CATSRGVVSGQGISETQYF.

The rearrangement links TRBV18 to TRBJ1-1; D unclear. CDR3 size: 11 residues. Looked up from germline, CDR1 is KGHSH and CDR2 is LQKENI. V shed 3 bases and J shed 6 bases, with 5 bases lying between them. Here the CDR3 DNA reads TGTGCCAGCTCACCGGGCTCTGAAGCTTTCTTT. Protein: CASSPGSEAFF.

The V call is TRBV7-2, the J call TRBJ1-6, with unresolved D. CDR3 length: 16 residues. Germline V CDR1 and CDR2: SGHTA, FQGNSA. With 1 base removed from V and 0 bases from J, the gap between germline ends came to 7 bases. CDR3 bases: TGTGCCAGCAGCTTAGACAGTACCTCCTATAATTCACCCCTCCACTTT. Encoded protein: CASSLDSTSYNSPLHF.

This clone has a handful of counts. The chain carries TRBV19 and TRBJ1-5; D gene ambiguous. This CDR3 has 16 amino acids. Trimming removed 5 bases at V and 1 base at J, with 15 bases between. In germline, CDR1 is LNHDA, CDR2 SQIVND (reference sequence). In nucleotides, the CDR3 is TGTGCCAGTAGTCCCACACCCAGAGGGAGCAATCAGCCCCAGCATTTT. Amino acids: CASSPTPRGSNQPQHF. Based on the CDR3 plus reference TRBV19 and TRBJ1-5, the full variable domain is DGGITQSPKYLFRKEGQNVTLSCEQNLNHDAMYWYRQDPGQGLRLIYYSQIVNDFQKGDIAEGYSVSREKKESFPLTVTSAQKNPTAFYLCASSPTPRGSNQPQHFGDGTRLSIL.

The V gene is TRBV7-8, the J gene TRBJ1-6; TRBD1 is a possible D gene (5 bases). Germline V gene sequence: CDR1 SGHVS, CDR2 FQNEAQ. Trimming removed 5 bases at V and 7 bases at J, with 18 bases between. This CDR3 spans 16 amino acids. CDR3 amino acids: CASSLGLAGPNSPLHF. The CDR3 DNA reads TGTGCCAGCAGCCTCGGCCTGGCGGGACCAAATTCACCCCTCCACTTT.

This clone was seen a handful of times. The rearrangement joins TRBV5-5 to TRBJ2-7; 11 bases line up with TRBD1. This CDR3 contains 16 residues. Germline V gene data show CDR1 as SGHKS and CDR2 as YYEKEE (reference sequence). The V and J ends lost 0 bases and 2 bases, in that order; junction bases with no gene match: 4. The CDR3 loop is CASSLGPGQGAYEQYF. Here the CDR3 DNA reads TGTGCCAGCAGCTTGGGTCCGGGACAGGGGGCCTACGAGCAGTACTTC.

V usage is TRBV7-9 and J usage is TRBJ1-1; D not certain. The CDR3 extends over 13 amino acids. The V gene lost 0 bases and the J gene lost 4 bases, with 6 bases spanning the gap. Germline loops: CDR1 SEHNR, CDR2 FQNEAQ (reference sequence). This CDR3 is CASSLARGTEAFF. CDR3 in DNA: TGTGCCAGCAGCTTAGCGCGGGGCACTGAAGCTTTCTTT.

CDR3 DNA sequence: TGTGCCAGCTCGGTTCGGCAGGGGTTGAACACTGAAGCTTTCTTT. Translating it yields CASSVRQGLNTEAFF. J is TRBJ1-1 and V is TRBV18, with D possibly being TRBD1 (6 bases). There are 15 residues in the CDR3. The V end lost 6 bases, the J end lost 0 bases, and 14 bases lay between the germline ends. Germline CDR1 KGHSH, CDR2 LQKENI.

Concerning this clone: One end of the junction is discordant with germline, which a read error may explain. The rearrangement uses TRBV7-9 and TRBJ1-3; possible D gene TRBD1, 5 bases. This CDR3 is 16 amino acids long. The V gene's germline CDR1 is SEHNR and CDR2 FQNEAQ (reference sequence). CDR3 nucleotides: TGTTCCAGCAGCCTCCTCGGCGGGACCGCTGGAAACACCATATATTTT. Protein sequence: CSSSLLGGTAGNTIYF.

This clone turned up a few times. CDR3 sequence: CASSQARGHSTNEKLFF. The DNA for the CDR3 is TGCGCCAGCAGTCAAGCCCGCGGACACTCAACTAATGAAAAACTGTTTTTT. The J gene is TRBJ1-4, the V gene TRBV23-1; tentative D call: TRBD1 (5 bases). TRBV23-1 is filed as an ORF, its function uncertain. The ends were cut back, 2 bases at V and 0 bases at J, with 13 bases in the middle. The CDR3 contains 17 residues.

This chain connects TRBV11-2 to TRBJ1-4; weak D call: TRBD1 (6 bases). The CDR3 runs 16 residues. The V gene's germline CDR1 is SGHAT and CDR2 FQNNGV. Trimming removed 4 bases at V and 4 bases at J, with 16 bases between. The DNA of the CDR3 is TGTGCCAGCAGCTCAGGACAGCTACCACTTAATGAAAAACTGTTTTTT. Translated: CASSSGQLPLNEKLFF.

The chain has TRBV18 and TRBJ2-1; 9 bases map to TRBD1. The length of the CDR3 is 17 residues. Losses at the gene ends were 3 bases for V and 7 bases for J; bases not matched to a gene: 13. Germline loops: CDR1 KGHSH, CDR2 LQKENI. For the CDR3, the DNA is TGTGCCAGCTCACCCCAGTACAGGGGGCGTCAGGGAAATGAGCAGTTCTTC. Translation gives CASSPQYRGRQGNEQFF.

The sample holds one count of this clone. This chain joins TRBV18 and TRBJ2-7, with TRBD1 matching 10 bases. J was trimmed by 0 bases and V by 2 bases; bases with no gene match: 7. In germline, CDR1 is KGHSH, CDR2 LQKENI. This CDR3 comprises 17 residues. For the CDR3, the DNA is TGTGCCAGCTCACCAAGCCCCGGACAGGGGGACTCCTACGAGCAGTACTTC. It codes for CASSPSPGQGDSYEQYF.

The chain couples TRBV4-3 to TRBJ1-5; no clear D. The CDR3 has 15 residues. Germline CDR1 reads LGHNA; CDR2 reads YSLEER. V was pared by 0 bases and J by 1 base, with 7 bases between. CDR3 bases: TGCGCCAGCAGCCAAGATTGGCCGAGCAATCAGCCCCAGCATTTT. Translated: CASSQDWPSNQPQHF.